Listed below are T cell receptor beta chains from one sample, sequenced in a study of metastatic and nonmetastatic thyroid tumors. From the PCR reads, TCRdb re-called clones with MiXCR. This table has approximately 29,000 clones, 16% appearing once. The sequenced material came from blood. The source is a female donor with papillary thyroid cancer or a benign thyroid nodule (not recorded which). Some clones in this sample may be carry-over from other donors' samples. Each CDR3 is given with its conserved first and last residue. The D gene is left open where the match is weak. The size entry is marked missing in some rows and otherwise reads once, few, many or a size class.

J gene,clone size,V gene,D gene,CDR3 DNA,CDR3 protein
TRBJ1-1,-,TRBV2,-,TGTGCTAGCAGGTCGAACACCGAAGCTTTCTTT,CASRSNTEAFF
TRBJ2-7,-,TRBV7-3,-,TGTGCCAGCAGCCAAGATCGAAGGGACATTTACGAGCAGTACTTC,CASSQDRRDIYEQYF
TRBJ1-1,-,TRBV12-3/TRBV12-4,-,TGTGCCAGCAGTTACGGCAGGAAGGCTTTCTTT,CASSYGRKAFF
TRBJ2-7,-,TRBV11-3,-,TGTGCCAGCATCCGAGCGATCCCTTGGACCTACGAGCAGTACTTC,CASIRAIPWTYEQYF
TRBJ2-4,many,TRBV12-3/TRBV12-4,TRBD2,TGTGCCAGCAGTCCACCGACTAGCGGGGGAGCCAAAAACATTCAGTACTTC,CASSPPTSGGAKNIQYF
TRBJ2-1,many,TRBV12-3/TRBV12-4,-,TGTGCCAGCAGTTTAGGGGGGGTCAGCTCCTACAATGAGCAGTTCTTC,CASSLGGVSSYNEQFF
TRBJ2-7,many,TRBV6-4,-,TGTGCCAGCAGTGACATAGAGCGGGCGAGCTCCTACGAGCAGTACTTC,CASSDIERASSYEQYF
TRBJ2-1,medium-sized,TRBV20-1,-,TGCAGTGACCTCGGTGTGACGCCCTACAATGAGCAGTTCTTC,CSDLGVTPYNEQFF
TRBJ1-5,-,TRBV30,-,TGTGCCTGGAGTCTCAGGGACAATCAGCCCCAGCATTTT,CAWSLRDNQPQHF
TRBJ1-3,few,TRBV6-1,TRBD1,TGTGCCAGCATCCTCGGACAGGGGATGAACACCATATATTTT,CASILGQGMNTIYF
TRBJ2-3,-,TRBV2,-,TGTGCCAGCATTGAACGTCGAGTCACAGATACGCAGTATTTT,CASIERRVTDTQYF
TRBJ1-2,-,TRBV11-2,-,TGTGCCAGCAGCTTAGAGGGGGGACCCGGGGGTGGCTACACCTTC,CASSLEGGPGGGYTF
TRBJ2-5,many,TRBV20-1,-,TGCAGTGCTAGTGAGGCACCGAAAGAGACCCAGTACTTC,CSASEAPKETQYF